The 19 T cell receptor beta chains below come from one sample, sequenced in a study of CD8 T cells and mutated HIV epitopes. A Smart-seq2 and MARS-Seq derived protocol with well-specific UMIs on oligo-dT primers generated single-cell cDNA. The nested PCR combined template-switch oligo forward primers with barcoded reverse primers for TCR alpha and beta. Via MiXCR, TCRdb re-called the single-cell sequencing reads, giving one row per CDR3 protein. This sample's clone table lists about 78 distinct CDR3 sequences. These TCRs' antigens remain unknown. The peptide culture added anti-CD28 and anti-CD49d co-stimulation, and CD69+CD137+ CD8+ T cells were sorted. Non-adapted or adapted peptide at about 1 ug/mL stimulated the PBMCs overnight for 15 to 20 hours. Sequenced here: CD8+ T cells from blood cultured with non-adapted and adapted viral peptides, sampled during chronic HIV-1 infection. These TCRs come from a man between 45 and 60 years old with HIV-1 infection.

On this clonotype: Since a far larger clone is one base different, this is likely a read error. The genes are TRBV28 and TRBJ2-3, with 8 bases lining up with TRBD2. The CDR3 runs 15 residues. Germline lookup yields CDR1 MDHEN and CDR2 SYDVKM. Trimming took 4 bases from V and 12 from J; bases not matched to a gene: 15. CDR3 nucleotides: TGTGCCAGCAGTTCGTCGGGGGGGTACAATCAGCCCCAGTATTTT. Amino acids: CASSSSGGYNQPQYF.

CDR3 loop: CATSSLGDEYNEQFF. The CDR3 DNA sequence: TGTGCCACCAGCAGCTTAGGAGACGAGTACAATGAGCAGTTCTTC. The rearrangement uses TRBV15 and TRBJ2-1; D unclear. The CDR3 spans 15 residues. Germline CDR1 is LNHNV and CDR2 is YYDKDF (reference sequence). The ends were cut back, 3 bases at V and 4 bases at J, with 13 bases in the middle.

The rearrangement uses TRBV20-1 and TRBJ2-1; no clear D gene. Trimming removed 8 bases at V and 5 bases at J, with 13 bases between. Germline V gives CDR1 DFQATT, CDR2 SNEGSKA (reference sequence). CDR3 size: 12 residues. CDR3 sequence (DNA): TGCAGTACTTATACATGGGACAATGAGCAGTTCTTC. Translating it yields CSTYTWDNEQFF.

This clonotype occurred a few times. A far larger clone is just one base off, so this is likely a read error. The chain couples TRBV12-3 or TRBV12-4 to TRBJ2-1; D possibly matches TRBD1 or TRBD2 (5 bases each). This CDR3 comprises 14 residues. The germline V and J ends were trimmed by 3 bases and 13 bases, with 19 bases remaining between them. Here the CDR3 DNA reads TGTGCCAGCAGTTTTCGGGACGGAGCAAGGACCCAGTTCTTC. Its translation: CASSFRDGARTQFF.

This clonotype ranks as large (0.1 to 1%). The gene calls are TRBV5-8 and TRBJ1-2; D ambiguous. CDR1 SGHTS and CDR2 YDEGEE come from the germline V gene. V was cut by 1 base and J by 1 base, with 5 bases left in between. CDR3 length equals 13 residues. In DNA, the CDR3 is TGTGCCAGCAGCTTGTCTTATAACTATGGCTACACCTTC. It codes for CASSLSYNYGYTF.

By share of the sample, this clonotype is hyperexpanded. This chain joins TRBV27 and TRBJ1-4, with D maybe TRBD1 (5 bases). This CDR3 comprises 15 residues. Trimming left V 3 bases short and J 7 bases short, with 15 bases between. Germline V lookup: CDR1 MNHEY, CDR2 SMNVEV (reference sequence). The CDR3 sequence: CASSFSGTYGEKLFF. In nucleotides, the CDR3 is TGTGCCAGCAGTTTCTCCGGGACCTACGGTGAAAAACTGTTTTTT.

The CDR3 here is CASSLGDEYNEAFF. The CDR3, as DNA: TGTGCCAGCAGCTTAGGAGACGAGTACAATGAAGCTTTCTTT. The chain employs TRBV7-9 and TRBJ1-1, with no clear D. The V and J ends lost 1 base and 7 bases respectively, with 13 bases between them. CDR3 size: 14 residues. Germline values: CDR1 SEHNR, CDR2 FQNEAQ (reference sequence).

As to this clonotype: A far larger clone is one base from this, pointing to a likely read error. The chain carries TRBV24-1 and TRBJ2-3, with 7 bases identical to TRBD2. The CDR3 has 16 amino acids. Germline CDR1 is KGHDR and CDR2 is SFDVKD. V was clipped by 11 bases and J by 1 base; unmatched bases: 14. The CDR3 region has the DNA TGTGCCAGCAGCTCGGGAGGAGACGTCTGCACAGATACGCAGTATTTT. It translates to CASSSGGDVCTDTQYF.

This clonotype was seen a single time. As the CDR3 is not closed by the conserved phenylalanine or tryptophan, this likely results from a read error. This chain links TRBV15 with TRBJ2-5; D possibly matches TRBD1 or TRBD2 (6 bases each). Germline V gene lookup returns CDR1 LNHNV and CDR2 YYDKDF (reference sequence). The CDR3 is 14 amino acids. The V end lost 5 bases, the J end lost 11 bases, and 21 bases lay between the germline ends. The CDR3 loop reads CATSGPGGGDEQYV. The CDR3 bases are TGTGCCACCAGCGGACCCGGGGGCGGAGATGAGCAGTACGTC.

In this sample, this clonotype turned up a few times. This likely stems from a read error, as it lies one base from a far larger clone. The chain carries TRBV15 and TRBJ2-5, with D possibly being TRBD1 or TRBD2 (6 bases each). The germline V gene has CDR1 LNHNV and CDR2 YYDKDF (reference sequence). The germline V and J ends were trimmed by 5 bases and 11 bases, with 21 bases remaining between them. The CDR3 length is 14 residues. CDR3 in amino acids: CATSGPGGGDEQYF. CDR3 DNA sequence: TGTGCCACCAGCGGACCCGGGGGCGGAGATGAGCAGTACTTC.

As concerns this clonotype: A far larger clone is off by one base, so a read error is likely. V gene TRBV10-3 combines with J gene TRBJ2-1; D gene uncertain. In germline, CDR1 is ENHRY, CDR2 SYGVKD. The CDR3 contains 14 residues. Trimming cost V 5 bases and J 5 bases, with 13 bases left between them. This CDR3 reads CAISFSAANNEQFF. CDR3 DNA sequence: TGTGCCATCAGTTTTTCGGCAGCTAACAATGAGCAGTTCTTC.

A single count supports this clonotype. Sequence at one end of the junction differs from germline and may be a read error. CDR3 DNA sequence: TGCGCCAGCGAACCCCTCTACAGGGGGCGAAATTACTTT. Translating it yields CASEPLYRGRNYF. V usage is TRBV23-1 and J usage is TRBJ2-4; TRBD1 aligns across 9 bases. TRBV23-1 is an open reading frame whose function is uncertain. CDR3 length equals 13 residues.

By share of the sample, this clonotype is hyperexpanded. The rearrangement joins TRBV20-1 to TRBJ2-7; tentatively, D is TRBD1 or TRBD2 (5 bases each). The CDR3 has 13 amino acids. Deletions cut 0 bases from V and 6 bases from J, with 12 bases between. In germline, CDR1 is DFQATT, CDR2 SNEGSKA (reference sequence). CDR3 residues: CSARDGTSPEQYV. The CDR3 nucleotides read TGCAGTGCTAGAGATGGGACGTCCCCCGAGCAGTACGTC.

This clonotype was detected only a few times. A read error is likely here: a far larger clone is one base away. The rearrangement uses TRBV10-3 and TRBJ2-1; 14 bases line up with TRBD2. With 4 bases clipped from V and 13 bases from J, the junction kept 15 bases outside the gene matches. The CDR3 runs to 17 residues. Germline V gene data show CDR1 as ENHRY and CDR2 as SYGVKD. CDR3 sequence reads: CAISGETSGGDQETQFF. For the CDR3, the DNA is TGTGCCATCAGTGGAGAGACTAGCGGGGGGGATCAAGAGACCCAGTTCTTC.

This clonotype was seen more than once but under ten times. CDR3: CASSFSAANNEQYV. CDR3 DNA: TGTGCCAGCAGTTTTTCGGCAGCTAACAATGAGCAGTACGTC. The rearrangement uses TRBV6-6 and TRBJ2-7; D remains ambiguous. CDR3 size: 14 residues. CDR1 and CDR2 (germline): MNHNY, SVGAGI (reference sequence). The V end lost 4 bases, the J end lost 7 bases, and 17 bases lay between the germline ends.

Judged by abundance, this clonotype is large (0.1 to 1%). CDR3 loop: CASSEAQGLNTEAFF. The CDR3 DNA sequence: TGTGCCAGCAGTGAAGCGCAGGGATTGAACACTGAAGCTTTCTTT. The V and J genes are TRBV2 and TRBJ1-1; TRBD1 might be the D (5 bases). This CDR3 contains 15 residues. The germline V gene has CDR1 SNHLY and CDR2 FYNNEI. V lost 0 bases and J lost 0, with 8 bases in between.

Judged by abundance, this clonotype is hyperexpanded. The CDR3 here is CATSGPGGGDEQFF. The CDR3 DNA follows: TGTGCCACCAGCGGACCCGGGGGCGGAGATGAGCAGTTCTTC. The chain has TRBV15 and TRBJ2-1; D may correspond to TRBD1 or TRBD2 (6 bases each). The CDR3 loop spans 14 amino acids. Trimming pared 5 bases from V and 8 bases from J, leaving 16 bases between. Germline V gives CDR1 LNHNV, CDR2 YYDKDF (reference sequence).

This clonotype is large by share. CDR3 coding DNA: TGTGCCAGCATCATACTTAGCGGGGGGAACACCGGGGAGCTGTTTTTT. Protein sequence: CASIILSGGNTGELFF. The J gene is TRBJ2-2, the V gene TRBV7-2; 9 bases line up with TRBD2. The CDR3 is 16 residues long. In germline, CDR1 is SGHTA, CDR2 FQGNSA. Trimming removed 7 bases from V and 1 base from J; junction bases left unmatched: 7.

J is TRBJ2-7 and V is TRBV25-1, with TRBD1 as a possible D gene (6 bases). Germline CDR1 MGHDK, CDR2 SYGVNS. This CDR3 has 15 residues. V was shortened by 4 bases and J by 9 bases, with 22 bases between the two germline ends. The CDR3 sequence is CASSGRDTWENMQYV. The CDR3 DNA reads as TGTGCCAGCAGTGGTCGGGACACTTGGGAAAACATGCAGTACGTC.